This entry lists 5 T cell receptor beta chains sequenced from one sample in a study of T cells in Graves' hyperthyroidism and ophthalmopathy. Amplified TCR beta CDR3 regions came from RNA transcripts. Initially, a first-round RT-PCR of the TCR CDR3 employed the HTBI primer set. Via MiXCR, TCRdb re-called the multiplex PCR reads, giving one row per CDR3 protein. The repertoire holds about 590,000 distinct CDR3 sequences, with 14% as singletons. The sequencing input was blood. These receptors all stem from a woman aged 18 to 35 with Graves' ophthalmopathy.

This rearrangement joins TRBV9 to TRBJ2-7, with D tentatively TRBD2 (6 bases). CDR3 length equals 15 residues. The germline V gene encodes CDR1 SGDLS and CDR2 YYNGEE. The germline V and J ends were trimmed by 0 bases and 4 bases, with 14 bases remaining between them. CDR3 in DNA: TGTGCCAGCAGCGTAGGTGTCGGAGGGGCGTACGAGCAGTACTTC. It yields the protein CASSVGVGGAYEQYF.

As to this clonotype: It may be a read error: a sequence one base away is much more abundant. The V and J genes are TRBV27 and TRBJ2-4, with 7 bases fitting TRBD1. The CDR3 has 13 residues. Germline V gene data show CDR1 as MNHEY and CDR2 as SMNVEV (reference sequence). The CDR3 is CASSRDSKDIQYF. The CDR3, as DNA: TGTGCCAGCAGCAGGGACAGCAAAGACATTCAGTACTTC.

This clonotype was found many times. The CDR3 is CASSQDFGTSGTQETQYF. In nucleotides, the CDR3 is TGTGCCAGCAGCCAAGATTTTGGCACTAGCGGAACCCAAGAGACCCAGTACTTC. V and J are TRBV3-1 and TRBJ2-5, with TRBD2 identical over 8 bases. The CDR3 runs to 18 residues. V lost 0 bases to trimming and J lost 1 base; unmatched junction nucleotides: 10. Looked up from germline, CDR1 is LGHDT and CDR2 is YNNKEL (reference sequence).

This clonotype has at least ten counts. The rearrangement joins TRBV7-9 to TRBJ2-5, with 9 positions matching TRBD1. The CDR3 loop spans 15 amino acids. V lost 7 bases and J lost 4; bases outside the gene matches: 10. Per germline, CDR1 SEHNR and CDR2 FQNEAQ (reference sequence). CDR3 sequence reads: CASNKQGAPGETQYF. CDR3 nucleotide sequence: TGTGCCAGCAACAAACAGGGGGCACCAGGAGAGACCCAGTACTTC.

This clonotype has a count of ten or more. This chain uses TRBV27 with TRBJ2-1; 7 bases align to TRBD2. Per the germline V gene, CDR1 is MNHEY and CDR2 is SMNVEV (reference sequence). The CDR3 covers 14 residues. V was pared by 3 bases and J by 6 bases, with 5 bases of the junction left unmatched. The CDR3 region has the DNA TGTGCCAGCAGTTTTCGAGCGGGGCCCAATGAGCAGTTCTTC. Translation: CASSFRAGPNEQFF.